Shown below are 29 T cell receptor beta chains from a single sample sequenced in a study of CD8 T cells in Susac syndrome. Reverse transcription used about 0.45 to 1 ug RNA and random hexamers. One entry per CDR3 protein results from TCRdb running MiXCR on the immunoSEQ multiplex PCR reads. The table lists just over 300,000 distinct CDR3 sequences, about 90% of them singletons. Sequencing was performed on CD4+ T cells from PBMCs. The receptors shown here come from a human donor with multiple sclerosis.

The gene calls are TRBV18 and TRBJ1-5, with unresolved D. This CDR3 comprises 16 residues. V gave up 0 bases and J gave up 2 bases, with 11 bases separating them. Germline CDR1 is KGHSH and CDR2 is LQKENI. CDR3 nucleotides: TGTGCCAGCTCACCACCTGGATCTAACGGCAATCAGCCCCAGCATTTT. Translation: CASSPPGSNGNQPQHF. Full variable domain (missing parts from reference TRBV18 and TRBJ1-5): NAGVMQNPRHLVRRRGQEARLRCSPMKGHSHVYWYRQLPEEGLKFMVYLQKENIIDESGMPKERFSAEFPKEGPSILRIQQVVRGDSAAYFCASSPPGSNGNQPQHFGDGTRLSIL.

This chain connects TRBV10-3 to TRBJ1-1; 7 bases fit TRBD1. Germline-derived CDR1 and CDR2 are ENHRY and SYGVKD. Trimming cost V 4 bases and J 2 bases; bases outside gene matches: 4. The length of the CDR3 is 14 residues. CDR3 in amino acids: CAISATGSNTEAFF. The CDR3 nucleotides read TGTGCCATCAGTGCGACAGGGTCAAACACTGAAGCTTTCTTT.

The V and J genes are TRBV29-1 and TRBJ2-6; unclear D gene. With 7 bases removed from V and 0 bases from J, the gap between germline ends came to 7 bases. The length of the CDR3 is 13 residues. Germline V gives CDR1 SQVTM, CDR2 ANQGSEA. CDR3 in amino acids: CSARPSGANVLTF. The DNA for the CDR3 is TGCAGCGCAAGGCCCTCTGGGGCCAACGTCCTGACTTTC.

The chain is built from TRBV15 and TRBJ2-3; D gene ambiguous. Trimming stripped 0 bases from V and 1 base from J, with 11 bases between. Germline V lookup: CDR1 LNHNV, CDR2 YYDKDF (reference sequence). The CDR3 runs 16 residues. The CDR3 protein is CATSRDTVDGTDTQYF. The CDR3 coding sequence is TGTGCCACCAGCAGAGATACAGTAGATGGCACAGATACGCAGTATTTT.

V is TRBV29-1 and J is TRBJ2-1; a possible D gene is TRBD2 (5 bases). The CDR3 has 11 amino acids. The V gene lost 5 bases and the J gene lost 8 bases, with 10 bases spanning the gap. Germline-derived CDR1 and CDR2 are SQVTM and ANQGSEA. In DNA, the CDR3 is TGCAGCGTTTGGGAGCTGGATGAGCAGTTCTTC. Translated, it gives CSVWELDEQFF.

CDR3 sequence reads: CASSLDMSYGYTF. CDR3 sequence (DNA): TGTGCCAGCAGTTTGGACATGAGCTATGGCTACACCTTC. The chain couples TRBV12-3 or TRBV12-4 to TRBJ1-2; weak D call: TRBD1 (5 bases). This CDR3 contains 13 residues. Trimming left V 3 bases short and J 4 bases short, with 9 bases between.

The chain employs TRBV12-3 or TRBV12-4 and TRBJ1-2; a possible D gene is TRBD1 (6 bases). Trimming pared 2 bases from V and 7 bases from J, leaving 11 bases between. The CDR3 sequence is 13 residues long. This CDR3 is CASSLKGVSGYTF. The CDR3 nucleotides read TGTGCCAGCAGTTTAAAGGGGGTATCTGGCTACACCTTC.

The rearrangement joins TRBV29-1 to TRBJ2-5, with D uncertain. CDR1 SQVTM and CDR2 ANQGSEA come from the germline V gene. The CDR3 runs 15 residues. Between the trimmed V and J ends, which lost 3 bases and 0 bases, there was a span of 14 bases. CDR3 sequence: CSVEGSKGYQETQYF. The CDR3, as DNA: TGCAGCGTTGAGGGGTCAAAGGGTTACCAAGAGACCCAGTACTTC.

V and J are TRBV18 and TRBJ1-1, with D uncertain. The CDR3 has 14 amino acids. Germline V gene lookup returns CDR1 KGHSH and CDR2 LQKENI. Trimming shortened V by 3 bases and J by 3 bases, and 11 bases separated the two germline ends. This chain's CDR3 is CASSPGVGDTEAFF. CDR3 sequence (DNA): TGTGCCAGCTCACCTGGGGTTGGGGACACTGAAGCTTTCTTT.

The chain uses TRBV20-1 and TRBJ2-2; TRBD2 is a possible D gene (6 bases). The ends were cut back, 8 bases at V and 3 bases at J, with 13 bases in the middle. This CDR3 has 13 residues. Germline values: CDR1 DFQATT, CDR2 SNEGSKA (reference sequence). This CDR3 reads CSPPGVDTGELFF. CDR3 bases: TGCAGTCCACCGGGGGTGGACACCGGGGAGCTGTTTTTT.

As DNA, the CDR3 is TGTGCCACCCAGACTAGCGCGATCGACGAGCAGTACTTC. This encodes CATQTSAIDEQYF. The rearrangement uses TRBV6-6 and TRBJ2-7; 8 bases map to TRBD2. The CDR3 sequence is 13 residues long. Germline CDR1 is MNHNY and CDR2 is SVGAGI (reference sequence). Trimming removed 10 bases from V and 5 bases from J; junction bases left unmatched: 10.

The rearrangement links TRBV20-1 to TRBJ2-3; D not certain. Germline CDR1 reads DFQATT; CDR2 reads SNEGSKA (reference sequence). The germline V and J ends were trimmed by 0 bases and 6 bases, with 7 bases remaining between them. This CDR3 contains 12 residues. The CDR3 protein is CSARDPNDTQYF. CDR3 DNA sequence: TGCAGTGCTAGAGATCCCAATGATACGCAGTATTTT.

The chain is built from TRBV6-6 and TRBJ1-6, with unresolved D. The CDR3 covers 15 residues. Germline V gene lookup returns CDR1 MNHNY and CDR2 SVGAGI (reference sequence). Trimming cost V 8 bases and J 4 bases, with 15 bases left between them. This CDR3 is CASLETVGYNSPLHF. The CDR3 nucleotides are TGTGCCAGCCTCGAAACTGTAGGTTATAATTCACCCCTCCACTTT.

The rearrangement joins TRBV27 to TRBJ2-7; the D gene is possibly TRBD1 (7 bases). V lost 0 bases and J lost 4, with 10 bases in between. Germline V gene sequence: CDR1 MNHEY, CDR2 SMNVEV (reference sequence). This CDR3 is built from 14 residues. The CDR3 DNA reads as TGTGCCAGCAGTTTATCACAGGGGAGGTACGAGCAGTACTTC. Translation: CASSLSQGRYEQYF.

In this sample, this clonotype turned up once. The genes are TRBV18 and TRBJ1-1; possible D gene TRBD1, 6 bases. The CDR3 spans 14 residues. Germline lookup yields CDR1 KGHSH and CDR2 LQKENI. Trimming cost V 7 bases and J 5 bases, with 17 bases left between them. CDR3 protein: CASFSLDRPTEAFF. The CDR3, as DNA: TGTGCCAGCTTTTCCCTCGACAGGCCTACTGAAGCTTTCTTT.

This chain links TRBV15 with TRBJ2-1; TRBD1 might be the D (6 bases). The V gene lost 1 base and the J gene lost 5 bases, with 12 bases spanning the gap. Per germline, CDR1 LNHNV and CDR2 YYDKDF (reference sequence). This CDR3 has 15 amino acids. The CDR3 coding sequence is TGTGCCACCAGCAGAGGTTCGGCAGGGGACAATGAGCAGTTCTTC. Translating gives CATSRGSAGDNEQFF.

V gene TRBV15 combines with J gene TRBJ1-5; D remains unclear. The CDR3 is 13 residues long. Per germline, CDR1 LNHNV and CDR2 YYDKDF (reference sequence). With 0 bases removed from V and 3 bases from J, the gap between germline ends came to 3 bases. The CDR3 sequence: CATSREANQPQHF. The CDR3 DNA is TGTGCCACCAGCAGAGAGGCCAATCAGCCCCAGCATTTT.

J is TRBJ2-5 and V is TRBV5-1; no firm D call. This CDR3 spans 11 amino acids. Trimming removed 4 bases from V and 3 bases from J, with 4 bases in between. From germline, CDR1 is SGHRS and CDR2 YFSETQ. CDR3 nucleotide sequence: TGCGCCAGCAGCGCAGAAGAGACCCAGTACTTC. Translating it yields CASSAEETQYF.

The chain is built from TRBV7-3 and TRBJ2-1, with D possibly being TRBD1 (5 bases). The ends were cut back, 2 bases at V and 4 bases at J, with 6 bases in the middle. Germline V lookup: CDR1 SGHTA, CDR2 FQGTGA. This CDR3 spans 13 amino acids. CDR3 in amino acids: CASSLSGYNEQFF. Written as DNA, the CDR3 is TGTGCCAGCAGCTTATCAGGGTACAATGAGCAGTTCTTC. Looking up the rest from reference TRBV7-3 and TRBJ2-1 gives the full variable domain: GAGVSQTPSNKVTEKGKYVELRCDPISGHTALYWYRQSLGQGPEFLIYFQGTGAADDSGLPNDRFFAVRPEGSVSTLKIQRTERGDSAVYLCASSLSGYNEQFFGPGTRLTVL.

The CDR3 coding sequence is TGTGCCAGCAATCTAGCGGGGGGAATAGGAGGGGCCAACGTCCTGACTTTC. It codes for CASNLAGGIGGANVLTF. This rearrangement joins TRBV13 to TRBJ2-6, with 11 bases fitting TRBD2. Germline V gene data show CDR1 as PRHDT and CDR2 as FYEKMQ (reference sequence). The length of the CDR3 is 17 residues. V lost 7 bases and J lost 4; bases outside the gene matches: 9.

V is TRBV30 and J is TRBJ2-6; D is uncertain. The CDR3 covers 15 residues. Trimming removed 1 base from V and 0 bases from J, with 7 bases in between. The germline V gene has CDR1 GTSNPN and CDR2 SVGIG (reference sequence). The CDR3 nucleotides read TGTGCCTGGAGTGGCCCAGCCTCTGGGGCCAACGTCCTGACTTTC. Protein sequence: CAWSGPASGANVLTF.

The CDR3 nucleotides are TGTGCCACCAGCAGAGATAAGGGGAGGTACGAGCAGTACTTC. Translation: CATSRDKGRYEQYF. The rearrangement links TRBV15 to TRBJ2-7, with D possibly being TRBD2 (6 bases). Trimming stripped 0 bases from V and 4 bases from J, with 10 bases between. The CDR3 is made up of 14 amino acids. The germline V gene encodes CDR1 LNHNV and CDR2 YYDKDF (reference sequence).

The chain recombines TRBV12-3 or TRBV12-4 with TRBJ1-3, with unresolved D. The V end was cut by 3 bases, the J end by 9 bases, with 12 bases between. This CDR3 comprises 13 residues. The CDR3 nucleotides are TGTGCCAGCAGTTTCCCCTCAGAGAGCACCATATATTTT. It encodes CASSFPSESTIYF.

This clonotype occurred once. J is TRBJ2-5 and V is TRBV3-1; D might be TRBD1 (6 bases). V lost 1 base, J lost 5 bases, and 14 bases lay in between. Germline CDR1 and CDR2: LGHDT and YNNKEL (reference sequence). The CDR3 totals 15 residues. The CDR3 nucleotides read TGTGCCAGCAGCCAAGCGATTACAGGGATGGAGACCCAGTACTTC. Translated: CASSQAITGMETQYF.

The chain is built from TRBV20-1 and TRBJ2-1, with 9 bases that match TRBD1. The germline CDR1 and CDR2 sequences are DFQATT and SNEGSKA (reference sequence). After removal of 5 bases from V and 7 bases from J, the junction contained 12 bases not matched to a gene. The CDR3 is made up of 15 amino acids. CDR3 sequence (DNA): TGCAGTGCTGAAAAACAAGGGACAGGGTTGAATGAGCAGTTCTTC. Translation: CSAEKQGTGLNEQFF.

CDR3 residues: CASSLTGLAGQETQYF. The CDR3, as DNA: TGTGCCAGCAGCTTAACGGGACTAGCGGGTCAAGAGACCCAGTACTTC. The chain uses TRBV7-8 and TRBJ2-5, with 12 bases aligning to TRBD2. This CDR3 comprises 16 residues. Germline trimming cut 2 bases from V and 2 bases from J; bases unmatched to any gene: 3. Germline CDR1 and CDR2: SGHVS and FQNEAQ.

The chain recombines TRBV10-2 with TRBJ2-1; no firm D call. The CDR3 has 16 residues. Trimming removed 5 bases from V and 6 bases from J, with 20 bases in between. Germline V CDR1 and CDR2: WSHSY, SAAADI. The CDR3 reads CASSFLMTAPSNEQFF. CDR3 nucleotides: TGCGCCAGCAGTTTTCTCATGACGGCCCCCTCCAATGAGCAGTTCTTC.

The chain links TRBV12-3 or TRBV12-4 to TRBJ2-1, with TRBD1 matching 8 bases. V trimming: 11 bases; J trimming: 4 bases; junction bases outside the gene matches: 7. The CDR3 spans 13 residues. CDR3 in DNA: TGTGCCGGCGGGACAGGCCCTTACAATGAGCAGTTCTTC. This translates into CAGGTGPYNEQFF.

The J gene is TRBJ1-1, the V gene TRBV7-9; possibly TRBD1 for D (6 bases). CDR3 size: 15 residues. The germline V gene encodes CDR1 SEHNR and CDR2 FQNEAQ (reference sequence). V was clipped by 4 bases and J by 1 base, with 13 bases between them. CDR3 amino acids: CASSYTGHKNTEAFF. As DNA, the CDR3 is TGTGCCAGCAGCTATACGGGACACAAGAACACTGAAGCTTTCTTT.